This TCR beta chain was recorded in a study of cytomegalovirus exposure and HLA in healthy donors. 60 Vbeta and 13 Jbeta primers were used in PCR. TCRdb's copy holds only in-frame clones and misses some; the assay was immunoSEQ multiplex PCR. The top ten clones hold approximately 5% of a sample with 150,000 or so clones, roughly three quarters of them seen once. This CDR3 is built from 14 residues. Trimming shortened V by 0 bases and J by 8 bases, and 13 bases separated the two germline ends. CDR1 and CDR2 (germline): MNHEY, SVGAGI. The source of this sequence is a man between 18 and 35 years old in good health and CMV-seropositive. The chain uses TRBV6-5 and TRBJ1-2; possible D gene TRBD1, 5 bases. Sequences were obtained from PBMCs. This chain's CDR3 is CASSYSPDQGGYTF. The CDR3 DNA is TGTGCCAGCAGTTACTCCCCAGATCAGGGAGGCTACACCTTC.